These T cell receptor beta chains were read from a single sample in a study of CD8 T cells in ankylosing spondylitis. Via MiXCR, TCRdb re-called the 5' RACE reads, giving one row per CDR3 protein. In the table there are roughly 90,000 distinct CDR3 sequences, roughly 8.5% of which are singletons. The sequencing sample was made of blood, either unsorted or a sorted T cell fraction (not recorded which). The receptors originated from a male donor with ankylosing spondylitis. CDR3s include the opening cysteine and the closing phenylalanine or tryptophan. The order of the fields is CDR3 protein, CDR3 DNA, clone size, J gene, V gene, D gene. D genes are given only for firm matches. Only part of the rows carry a size: once, few, many, or a class if the clone is expanded.

CDR3aa: CASMREGFTGELFF
CDR3nt: TGTGCCAGCATGAGGGAGGGGTTTACCGGGGAGCTGTTTTTT
abundance: many
j_gene: TRBJ2-2
v_gene: TRBV27
d_gene: TRBD2

CDR3aa: CSVDSGETQYF
CDR3nt: TGCAGCGTTGATTCAGGGGAGACCCAGTACTTC
abundance: many
j_gene: TRBJ2-5
v_gene: TRBV29-1
d_gene: -

CDR3aa: CASSFKGGYTEAFF
CDR3nt: TGTGCCAGCAGCTTTAAGGGAGGTTACACTGAAGCTTTCTTT
abundance: many
j_gene: TRBJ1-1
v_gene: TRBV11-3
d_gene: -

CDR3aa: CSVADGSYEQFF
CDR3nt: TGCAGCGTTGCCGACGGGAGCTATGAGCAGTTCTTC
abundance: few
j_gene: TRBJ2-1
v_gene: TRBV29-1
d_gene: -

CDR3aa: CSVEGGLAGTYNEQFF
CDR3nt: TGCAGCGTTGAAGGGGGACTAGCGGGCACATACAATGAGCAGTTCTTC
abundance: few
j_gene: TRBJ2-1
v_gene: TRBV29-1
d_gene: TRBD2

CDR3aa: CASSAIGNYGYTF
CDR3nt: TGTGCCAGCAGCGCCATCGGTAACTATGGCTACACCTTC
abundance: -
j_gene: TRBJ1-2
v_gene: TRBV9
d_gene: -

CDR3aa: CASSPTAHEQFF
CDR3nt: TGTGCCAGCAGCCCTACGGCCCATGAGCAGTTCTTC
abundance: many
j_gene: TRBJ2-1
v_gene: TRBV11-3
d_gene: -

CDR3aa: CASRGGPFNNEQFF
CDR3nt: TGTGCCAGCAGAGGCGGGCCGTTTAACAATGAGCAGTTCTTC
abundance: many
j_gene: TRBJ2-1
v_gene: TRBV7-8
d_gene: -

CDR3aa: CSAKDRGLFQPQHF
CDR3nt: TGCAGTGCCAAGGACAGGGGGCTTTTTCAGCCCCAGCATTTT
abundance: many
j_gene: TRBJ1-5
v_gene: TRBV20-1
d_gene: TRBD1

CDR3aa: CASSRRQIQETQYF
CDR3nt: TGTGCCAGCAGCCGAAGACAGATTCAAGAGACCCAGTACTTC
abundance: -
j_gene: TRBJ2-5
v_gene: TRBV7-8
d_gene: -

CDR3aa: CASSIQGRGTGELFF
CDR3nt: TGTGCCAGCAGCATCCAGGGGAGGGGCACCGGGGAGCTGTTTTTT
abundance: -
j_gene: TRBJ2-2
v_gene: TRBV9
d_gene: -

CDR3aa: CASSLRVRETQYF
CDR3nt: TGTGCCAGCAGTTTAAGGGTTCGGGAGACCCAGTACTTC
abundance: many
j_gene: TRBJ2-5
v_gene: TRBV12-3/TRBV12-4
d_gene: -

CDR3aa: CASRADSFQETQYF
CDR3nt: TGTGCCAGCAGAGCCGACAGTTTCCAAGAGACCCAGTACTTC
abundance: few
j_gene: TRBJ2-5
v_gene: TRBV2
d_gene: -

CDR3aa: CASSLLLSHYEQYF
CDR3nt: TGTGCCAGCAGTTTACTACTATCCCACTACGAGCAGTACTTC
abundance: -
j_gene: TRBJ2-7
v_gene: TRBV28
d_gene: -

CDR3aa: CASSLEGGGKSGANVLTF
CDR3nt: TGCGCCAGCAGCTTGGAGGGAGGGGGCAAATCTGGGGCCAACGTCCTGACTTTC
abundance: -
j_gene: TRBJ2-6
v_gene: TRBV5-1
d_gene: -

CDR3aa: CASTQGASSYNEQFF
CDR3nt: TGTGCCAGCACCCAAGGAGCCAGCTCCTACAATGAGCAGTTCTTC
abundance: many
j_gene: TRBJ2-1
v_gene: TRBV27
d_gene: -

CDR3aa: CASAAPAGSQETQYF
CDR3nt: TGTGCCAGCGCCGCCCCGGCGGGCAGCCAAGAGACCCAGTACTTC
abundance: few
j_gene: TRBJ2-5
v_gene: TRBV2
d_gene: -

CDR3aa: CASSLGHPGQGFYEQYF
CDR3nt: TGTGCCAGCAGCTTAGGCCATCCTGGACAGGGGTTCTACGAGCAGTACTTC
abundance: -
j_gene: TRBJ2-7
v_gene: TRBV7-8
d_gene: TRBD1

CDR3aa: CATSDRTTTYNEQFF
CDR3nt: TGTGCCACCAGTGATCGGACGACCACCTACAATGAGCAGTTCTTC
abundance: -
j_gene: TRBJ2-1
v_gene: TRBV24-1
d_gene: -

CDR3aa: CASSLAGLGYQETQYF
CDR3nt: TGCGCCAGCAGCTTGGCCGGCCTTGGGTACCAAGAGACCCAGTACTTC
abundance: many
j_gene: TRBJ2-5
v_gene: TRBV5-1
d_gene: -